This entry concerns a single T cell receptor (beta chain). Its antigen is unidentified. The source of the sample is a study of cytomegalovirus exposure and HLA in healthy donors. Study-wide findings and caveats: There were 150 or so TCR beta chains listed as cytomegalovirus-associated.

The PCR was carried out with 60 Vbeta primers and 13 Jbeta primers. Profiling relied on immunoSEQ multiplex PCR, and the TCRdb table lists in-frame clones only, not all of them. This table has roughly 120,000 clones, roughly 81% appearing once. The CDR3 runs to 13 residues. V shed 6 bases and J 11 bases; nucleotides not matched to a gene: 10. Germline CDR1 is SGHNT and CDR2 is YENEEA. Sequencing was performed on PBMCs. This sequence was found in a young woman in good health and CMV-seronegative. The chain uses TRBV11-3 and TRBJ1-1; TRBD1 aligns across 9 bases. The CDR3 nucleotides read TGTGCCAGCAGATCCGGGACAGGGAGAGGGGCTTTCTTT. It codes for CASRSGTGRGAFF.